This T cell receptor (beta chain) was identified during a study of CD8 T cells in ankylosing spondylitis. Study-level points and caveats: Characteristic, it appeared, of ankylosing spondylitis blood was a TCR beta motif of eight highly homologous variants.

For TCR beta, libraries came from quantitative 5'-RACE with molecular barcodes. TCRdb itself ran the 5' RACE reads through MiXCR, one entry per CDR3 protein. This table holds roughly 440,000 distinct CDR3 sequences, approximately 17% found once. For this clonotype: Its antigen is not known.

Germline values: CDR1 SGHRS, CDR2 YFSETQ. The CDR3 covers 16 residues. V lost 2 bases to trimming and J lost 0 bases; unmatched junction nucleotides: 2. The V and J genes are TRBV5-1 and TRBJ2-1; 10 bases align to TRBD2. The TCR comes from a male donor with ankylosing spondylitis. Material: blood, either unsorted or a sorted T cell fraction (not recorded which). The CDR3 protein is CASSFLAGASYNEQFF. CDR3 sequence (DNA): TGCGCCAGCAGCTTCCTAGCGGGAGCCTCCTACAATGAGCAGTTCTTC.